The sequence of this T cell receptor beta chain was determined in a study of blood T cell repertoires in COVID-19. Study-wide context: Sample material is recorded as cDNA or gDNA derived from T cells, B-cell-depleted T cells, or PBMCs.

This clone was seen just once. CDR1 SGHTA and CDR2 FQGTGA come from the germline V gene. V lost 5 bases, J lost 2 bases, and 12 bases lay in between. The CDR3 consists of 14 residues. Authors' methods: Reference gene primers were amplified, and this amplification served to estimate nucleated cell counts. Sequencing used immunoSEQ multiplex PCR; TCRdb keeps in-frame clones, though not all of them. From that table come the V and J calls and clone size; the DNA was used to work out D and trimming. Counted here are roughly 95,000 clones, just over 90% occurring once; the ten biggest clones make up 3% to 4.5%.

The receptor comes from a woman in her fifties or sixties in a cohort sampled during active COVID-19. Sequencing used peripheral blood. The chain combines TRBV7-3 with TRBJ2-5; maybe TRBD1 (5 bases). CDR3 amino acids: CASSPGAGQETQYF. The CDR3 DNA reads TGTGCCAGCAGCCCGGGCGCAGGGCAAGAGACCCAGTACTTC.